The next 7 T cell receptor beta chains were all read from a single sample in a study of cytomegalovirus exposure and HLA in healthy donors (dated by TCRdb to about 2017). Receptor libraries were prepared by the immunoSEQ multiplex PCR assay. The multiplex PCR relied on a mix of 60 forward primers for TCR Vbeta segments and 13 reverse primers for TCR Jbeta segments. TCRdb took over this immuneACCESS table, retaining in-frame rearrangements with V and J assigned. Such tables are incomplete; in checked studies, under half of the missing clones stem from an unresolved V gene, and the remainder is unexplained. This sample has about 83,000 clones in its table, and roughly 80% of those were observed once. The ten top clones hold around 1.9% of the sample. The sequenced material came from PBMCs. The receptors come from a woman aged 25-40 years in good health and CMV-seronegative.

The rearrangement links TRBV5-1 to TRBJ1-2; D is unresolved. This CDR3 has 14 residues. Per germline, CDR1 SGHRS and CDR2 YFSETQ. Trimming stripped 4 bases from V and 0 bases from J, with 10 bases between. The CDR3 coding sequence is TGCGCCAGCAGCCGGGAGACTTCTAACTATGGCTACACCTTC. It encodes CASSRETSNYGYTF.

Written as DNA, the CDR3 is TGCGCCAGCAGCCAATCGAGACTAGCGGTTTTGGGGACCCAGTACTTC. Protein: CASSQSRLAVLGTQYF. The chain employs TRBV4-1 and TRBJ2-5; 9 bases are a match to TRBD2. The CDR3 spans 16 residues. With V trimmed by 2 bases and J by 7 bases, 11 bases remained unmatched. In germline, CDR1 is MGHRA, CDR2 YSYEKL.

Only one count was recorded for this clone. The chain couples TRBV30 to TRBJ1-1; no clear D. CDR3 length: 19 amino acids. Germline values: CDR1 GTSNPN, CDR2 SVGIG (reference sequence). The V end was cut by 0 bases, the J end by 4 bases, with 27 bases between. CDR3 coding DNA: TGTGCCTGGAGTGTACGGGTCGGGGTGGGTTCCGGGTCGGGCACTGAAGCTTTCTTT. Translated: CAWSVRVGVGSGSGTEAFF.

The chain recombines TRBV21-1 with TRBJ2-7; TRBD1, as called in the table, went unchecked against the DNA. TRBV21-1 is reported as a pseudogene. CDR3 length: 17 amino acids. CDR3 amino acids: CASSKITRTGASYEQYF. The CDR3 DNA reads as TGTGCCAGCAGCAAAATCACTCGGACAGGGGCGTCCTACGAGCAGTACTTC.

The chain couples TRBV7-2 to TRBJ2-7; 7 bases are shared with TRBD2. Germline lookup yields CDR1 SGHTA and CDR2 FQGNSA. With V trimmed by 6 bases and J by 4 bases, 15 bases remained unmatched. The CDR3 has 16 amino acids. CDR3 nucleotides: TGTGCCAGCAGTCCCCCCGGCTGGGAGGGAAGTTACGAGCAGTACTTC. This encodes CASSPPGWEGSYEQYF.

The chain has TRBV2 and TRBJ2-1, with TRBD2 identical over 8 bases. This CDR3 has 13 residues. Germline lookup yields CDR1 SNHLY and CDR2 FYNNEI. V lost 10 bases and J lost 5; bases outside the gene matches: 7. Written as DNA, the CDR3 is TGTGCCAACTCCCTGGGACTAGACAATGAGCAGTTCTTC. It encodes CANSLGLDNEQFF.

The V call is TRBV7-9, the J call TRBJ1-1, with D unresolved. In germline, CDR1 is SEHNR, CDR2 FQNEAQ (reference sequence). The CDR3 sequence is 14 residues long. V lost 5 bases and J lost 1, with 11 bases in between. In DNA, the CDR3 is TGTGCCAGCAGCGCGGACTGGGGGAACACTGAAGCTTTCTTT. As protein: CASSADWGNTEAFF.